The clone carrying this T cell receptor beta chain was found a few times. Its antigen is not known. The sample belongs to a study of beta chain features in type 1 diabetes. cDNA synthesis used the whole RNA isolate, giving expressed TCRB sequences. Using immunoSEQ multiplex PCR, the repertoire was profiled, and TCRdb retains in-frame clones only, with some absent. The sample shows 500,000 to 800,000 clones, 9.5% to 15% of them seen only once. Germline lookup yields CDR1 MNHEY and CDR2 SMNVEV (reference sequence). The CDR3 runs 15 residues. The V and J ends lost 4 bases and 10 bases, in that order; junction bases with no gene match: 10. Cell sorting via CD45RO/CCR7/CD25/CD127/CD95/CD27 was performed to obtain CD4+ naive, central memory, regulatory and stem cell-like memory cells. General study findings and limits: In cDNA sequencing, cells with high TCR expression could be over-represented. Within each of all four CD4+ subsets, Type 1 diabetes patients had TCRB CDR3s that were moderately but significantly shorter.

The receptor was derived from a man aged 25 to 40 with type 1 diabetes. This chain uses TRBV27 with TRBJ2-1; 10 nucleotides line up with TRBD2. What was sequenced was naive CD4+ T cells from blood. CDR3 residues: CASSWNSGGAGEQFF. Written as DNA, the CDR3 is TGTGCCAGCAGTTGGAACAGCGGGGGGGCCGGAGAGCAGTTCTTC.